These 2 T cell receptor beta chains originate from one sample sequenced in a study of T cells in tuberculosis. The assay was immunoSEQ multiplex PCR, and TCRdb's table has in-frame clones only and misses some. The table shows tens of thousands of clones, with about 83% occurring only once. Documented time point: new active TB diagnosis, blood taken before or within 7 days of starting treatment. The starting material was PBMCs, obtained at tuberculosis diagnosis. The receptor source for this set is an adult with tuberculosis.

The chain has TRBV27 and TRBJ2-1, with D tentatively TRBD1 (6 bases). Trimming cost V 5 bases and J 4 bases, with 9 bases left between them. The germline V gene has CDR1 MNHEY and CDR2 SMNVEV (reference sequence). The CDR3 is 13 residues long. For the CDR3, the DNA is TGTGCCAGCAGTCCTGGACAGTACAATGAGCAGTTCTTC. Protein: CASSPGQYNEQFF.

The chain links TRBV5-4 to TRBJ2-5; 12 bases align to TRBD2. The J call could be wrong; TRBJ2-7 is a better fit for the DNA end. CDR1 and CDR2 (germline): SGHNT, YYREEE (reference sequence). The CDR3 contains 17 residues. The CDR3 DNA is TGTGCCAGCAGCTTGTACCCCCTAGCGGGGGGGCCGGGCGAGCAGTACTTC. Translated: CASSLYPLAGGPGEQYF.